The clone carrying this T cell receptor (beta chain) was seen more than once but under ten times. What it recognizes is unknown. This record comes from a study of blood T cells in healthy people across ages. Study overall: Every two T cells gave about one barcoded beta molecule via template switching.

The CDR3 consists of 15 residues. The ends were cut back, 1 base at V and 1 base at J, with 7 bases in the middle. For the second PCR, which ran for 7 to 11 cycles, a sample-barcoded 5' primer and a J-beta primer mix were used. TCRdb independently ran MiXCR on the 5' RACE reads; one entry per CDR3 protein. Counted here are 1.5 million to 2 million distinct CDR3 sequences, approximately 30% occurring once; the ten biggest clones make up less than 9.5%. PBMCs numbering at least 6.5 million were isolated per sample. Regarding the study as a whole: Across the age range, TCR beta diversity per million T cells fell in a roughly linear way.

What was sequenced was blood. This sequence was found in a woman in her twenties or thirties in good health. This sequence joins TRBV12-3 or TRBV12-4 and TRBJ1-4; D unclear. The chain's CDR3 is CASSLERLTNEKLFF. In nucleotides, the CDR3 is TGTGCCAGCAGTTTAGAGAGGTTAACTAATGAAAAACTGTTTTTT.